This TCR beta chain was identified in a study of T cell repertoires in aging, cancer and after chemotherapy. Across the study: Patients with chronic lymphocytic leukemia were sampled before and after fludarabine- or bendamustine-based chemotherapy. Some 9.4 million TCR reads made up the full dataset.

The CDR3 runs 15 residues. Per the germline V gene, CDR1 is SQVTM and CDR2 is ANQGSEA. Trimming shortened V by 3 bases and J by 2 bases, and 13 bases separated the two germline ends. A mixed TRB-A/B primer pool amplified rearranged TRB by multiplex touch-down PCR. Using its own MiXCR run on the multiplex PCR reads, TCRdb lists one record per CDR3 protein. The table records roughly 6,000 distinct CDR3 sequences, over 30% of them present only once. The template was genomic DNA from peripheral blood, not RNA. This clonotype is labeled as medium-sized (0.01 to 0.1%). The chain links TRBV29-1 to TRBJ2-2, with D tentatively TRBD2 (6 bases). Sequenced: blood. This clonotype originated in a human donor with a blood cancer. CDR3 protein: CSVDPGGANTGELFF. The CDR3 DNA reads TGCAGCGTTGATCCTGGCGGGGCCAACACCGGGGAGCTGTTTTTT.